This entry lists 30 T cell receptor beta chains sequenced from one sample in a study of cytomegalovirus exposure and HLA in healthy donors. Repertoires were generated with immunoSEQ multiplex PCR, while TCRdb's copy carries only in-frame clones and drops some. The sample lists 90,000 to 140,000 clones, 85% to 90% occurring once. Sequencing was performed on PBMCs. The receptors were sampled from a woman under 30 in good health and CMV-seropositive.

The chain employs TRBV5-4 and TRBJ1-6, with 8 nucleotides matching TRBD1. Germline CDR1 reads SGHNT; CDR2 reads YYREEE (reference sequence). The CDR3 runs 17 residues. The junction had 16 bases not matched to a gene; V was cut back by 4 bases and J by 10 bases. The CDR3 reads CASSQGGTGAFGSPLHF. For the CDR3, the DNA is TGTGCCAGCAGCCAAGGAGGGACAGGTGCTTTCGGGTCACCCCTCCACTTT. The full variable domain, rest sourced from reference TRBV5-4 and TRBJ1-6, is ETGVTQSPTHLIKTRGQQVTLRCSSQSGHNTVSWYQQALGQGPQFIFQYYREEENGRGNFPPRFSGLQFPNYSSELNVNALELDDSALYLCASSQGGTGAFGSPLHFGNGTRLTVT.

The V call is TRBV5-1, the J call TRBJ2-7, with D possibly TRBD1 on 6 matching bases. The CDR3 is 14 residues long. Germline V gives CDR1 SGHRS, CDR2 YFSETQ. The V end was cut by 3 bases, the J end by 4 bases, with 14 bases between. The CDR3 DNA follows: TGCGCCAGCAGCTCCGCCGGGACAACTTACGAGCAGTACTTC. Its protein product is CASSSAGTTYEQYF.

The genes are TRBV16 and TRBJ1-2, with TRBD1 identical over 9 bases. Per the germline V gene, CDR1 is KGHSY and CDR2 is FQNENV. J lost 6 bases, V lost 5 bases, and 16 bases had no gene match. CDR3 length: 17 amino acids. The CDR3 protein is CASSETGTGLKSDGYTF. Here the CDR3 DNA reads TGTGCCAGCAGCGAAACCGGGACAGGGTTAAAATCGGATGGCTACACCTTC.

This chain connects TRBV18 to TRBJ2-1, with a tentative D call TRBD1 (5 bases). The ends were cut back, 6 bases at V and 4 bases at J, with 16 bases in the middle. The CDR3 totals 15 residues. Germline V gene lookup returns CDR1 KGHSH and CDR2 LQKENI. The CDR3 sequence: CASSPTASTYNEQFF. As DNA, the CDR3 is TGTGCCAGCTCTCCGACAGCGTCTACTTACAATGAGCAGTTCTTC.

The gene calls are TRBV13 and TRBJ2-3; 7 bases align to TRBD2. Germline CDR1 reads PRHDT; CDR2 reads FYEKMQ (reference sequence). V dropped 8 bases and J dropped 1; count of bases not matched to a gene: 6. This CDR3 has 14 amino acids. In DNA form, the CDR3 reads TGTGCCAGCGAAGGGAGGGAAGGCACAGATACGCAGTATTTT. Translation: CASEGREGTDTQYF.

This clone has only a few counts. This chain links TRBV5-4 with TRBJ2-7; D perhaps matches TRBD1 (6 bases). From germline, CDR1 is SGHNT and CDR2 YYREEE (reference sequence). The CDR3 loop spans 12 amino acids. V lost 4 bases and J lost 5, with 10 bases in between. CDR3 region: CASSLPGDEQYF. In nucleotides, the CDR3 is TGTGCCAGCAGCCTCCCAGGGGACGAGCAGTACTTC. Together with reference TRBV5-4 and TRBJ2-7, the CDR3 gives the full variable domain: ETGVTQSPTHLIKTRGQQVTLRCSSQSGHNTVSWYQQALGQGPQFIFQYYREEENGRGNFPPRFSGLQFPNYSSELNVNALELDDSALYLCASSLPGDEQYFGPGTRLTVT.

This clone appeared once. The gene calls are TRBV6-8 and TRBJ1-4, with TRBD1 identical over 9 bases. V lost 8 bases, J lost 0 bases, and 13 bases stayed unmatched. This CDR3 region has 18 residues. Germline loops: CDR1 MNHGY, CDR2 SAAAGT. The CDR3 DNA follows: TGTGCCAGCCCTACAGAGGACAGGGGCAATGCAACTAATGAAAAACTGTTTTTT. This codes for CASPTEDRGNATNEKLFF.

Here the CDR3 reads CASSEARSGNTIYF. The CDR3 nucleotides read TGTGCCAGCAGTGAAGCGCGCTCTGGAAACACCATATATTTT. V and J are TRBV6-1 and TRBJ1-3; D gene ambiguous. Trimming cost V 0 bases and J 0 bases, with 3 bases left between them. Germline V gene lookup returns CDR1 MNHNS and CDR2 SASEGT. The CDR3 totals 14 residues.

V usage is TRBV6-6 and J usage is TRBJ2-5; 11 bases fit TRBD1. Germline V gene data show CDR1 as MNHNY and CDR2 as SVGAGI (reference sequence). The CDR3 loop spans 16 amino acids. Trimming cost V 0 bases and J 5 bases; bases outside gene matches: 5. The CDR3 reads CASSYSGQGAWETQYF. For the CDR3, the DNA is TGTGCCAGCAGTTACTCCGGACAGGGGGCGTGGGAGACCCAGTACTTC.

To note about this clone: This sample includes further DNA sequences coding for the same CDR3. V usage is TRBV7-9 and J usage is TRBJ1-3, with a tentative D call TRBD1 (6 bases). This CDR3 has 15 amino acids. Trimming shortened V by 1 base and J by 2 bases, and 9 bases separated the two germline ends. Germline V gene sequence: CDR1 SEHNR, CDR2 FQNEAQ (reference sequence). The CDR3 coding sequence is TGTGCCAGCAGCTTAGTACAGGGAGCTGGAAACACCATATATTTT. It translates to CASSLVQGAGNTIYF.

The CDR3 protein is CAIRPATPSSYEQYF. In DNA, the CDR3 is TGTGCCATCAGACCCGCTACGCCGAGCTCCTACGAGCAGTACTTC. V and J are TRBV10-3 and TRBJ2-7, with unresolved D. V lost 6 bases to trimming and J lost 0 bases, with 15 bases between them. CDR3 length equals 15 residues. Germline V lookup: CDR1 ENHRY, CDR2 SYGVKD.

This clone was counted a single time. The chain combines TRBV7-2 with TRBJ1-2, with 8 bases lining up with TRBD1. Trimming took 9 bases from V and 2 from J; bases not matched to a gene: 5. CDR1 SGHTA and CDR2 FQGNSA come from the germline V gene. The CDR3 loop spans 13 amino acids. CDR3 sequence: CASTGQVNYGYTF. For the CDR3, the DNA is TGTGCCAGTACGGGACAGGTGAACTATGGCTACACCTTC.

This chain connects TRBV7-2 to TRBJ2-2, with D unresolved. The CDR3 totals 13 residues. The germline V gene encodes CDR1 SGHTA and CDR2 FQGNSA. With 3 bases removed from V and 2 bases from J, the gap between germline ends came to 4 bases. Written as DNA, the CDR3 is TGTGCCAGCAGCTTGACTAACACCGGGGAGCTGTTTTTT. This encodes CASSLTNTGELFF.

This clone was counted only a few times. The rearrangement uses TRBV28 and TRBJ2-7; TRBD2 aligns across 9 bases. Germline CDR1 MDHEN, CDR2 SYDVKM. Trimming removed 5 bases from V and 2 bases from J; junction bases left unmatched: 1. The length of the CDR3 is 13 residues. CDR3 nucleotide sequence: TGTGCCAGCAGTCTAGCGGGAACCTACGAGCAGTACTTC. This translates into CASSLAGTYEQYF.

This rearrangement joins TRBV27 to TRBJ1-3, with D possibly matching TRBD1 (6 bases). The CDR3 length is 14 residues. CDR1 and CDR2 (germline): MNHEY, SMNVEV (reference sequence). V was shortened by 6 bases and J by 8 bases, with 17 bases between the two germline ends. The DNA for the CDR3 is TGTGCCAGCAGAGGAGTAAGGGGGAGATACACCATATATTTT. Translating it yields CASRGVRGRYTIYF.

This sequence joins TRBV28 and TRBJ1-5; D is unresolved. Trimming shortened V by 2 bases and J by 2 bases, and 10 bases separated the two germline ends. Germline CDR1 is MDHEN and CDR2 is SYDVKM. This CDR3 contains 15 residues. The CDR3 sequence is CASSLPWGGNQPQHF. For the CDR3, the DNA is TGTGCCAGCAGTTTACCGTGGGGAGGCAATCAGCCCCAGCATTTT.

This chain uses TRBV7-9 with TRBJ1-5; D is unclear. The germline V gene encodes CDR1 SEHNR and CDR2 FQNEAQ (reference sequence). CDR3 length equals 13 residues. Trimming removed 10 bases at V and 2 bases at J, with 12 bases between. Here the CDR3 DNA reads TGTGCCACCGGCGGGCGGGGCAATCAGCCCCAGCATTTT. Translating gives CATGGRGNQPQHF.

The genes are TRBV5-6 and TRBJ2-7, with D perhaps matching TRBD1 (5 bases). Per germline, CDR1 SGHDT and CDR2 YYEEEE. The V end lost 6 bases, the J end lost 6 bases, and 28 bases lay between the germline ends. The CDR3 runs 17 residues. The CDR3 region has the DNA TGTGCCAGCAACAACAAACTAAGGACACTGGAGCTAGGCGAGCAGTACTTC. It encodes CASNNKLRTLELGEQYF.

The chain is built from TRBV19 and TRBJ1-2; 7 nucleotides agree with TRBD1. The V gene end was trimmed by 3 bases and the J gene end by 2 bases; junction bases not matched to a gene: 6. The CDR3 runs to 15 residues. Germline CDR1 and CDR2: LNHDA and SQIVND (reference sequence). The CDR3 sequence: CASSIGTVRNYGYTF. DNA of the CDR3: TGTGCCAGTAGTATCGGGACAGTCCGGAACTATGGCTACACCTTC.

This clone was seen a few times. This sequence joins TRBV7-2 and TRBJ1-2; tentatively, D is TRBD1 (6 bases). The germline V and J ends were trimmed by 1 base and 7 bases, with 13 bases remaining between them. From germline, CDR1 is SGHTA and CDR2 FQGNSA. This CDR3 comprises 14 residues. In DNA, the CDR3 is TGTGCCAGCAGCTTAGGTGGCAGGGGTACTGGCTACACCTTC. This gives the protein CASSLGGRGTGYTF.

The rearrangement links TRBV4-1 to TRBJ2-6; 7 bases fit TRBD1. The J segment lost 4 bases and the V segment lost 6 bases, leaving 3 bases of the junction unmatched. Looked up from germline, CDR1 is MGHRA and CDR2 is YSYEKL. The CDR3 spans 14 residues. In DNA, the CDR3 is TGCGCCAGCAGTGCACAGGGGGGGGCCAACGTCCTGACTTTC. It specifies CASSAQGGANVLTF.

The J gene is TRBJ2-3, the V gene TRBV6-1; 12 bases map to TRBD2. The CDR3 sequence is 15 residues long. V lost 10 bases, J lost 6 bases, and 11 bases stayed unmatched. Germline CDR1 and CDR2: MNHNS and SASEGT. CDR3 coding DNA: TGTGCCATCGGAGGGCTAGCGGGGGGGGCGGATACGCAGTATTTT. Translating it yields CAIGGLAGGADTQYF.

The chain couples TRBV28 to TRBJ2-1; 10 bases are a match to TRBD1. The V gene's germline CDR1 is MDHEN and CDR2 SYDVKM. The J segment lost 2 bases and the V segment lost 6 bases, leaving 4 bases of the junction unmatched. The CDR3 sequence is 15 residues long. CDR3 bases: TGTGCCAGCAGGGTCGGGACAGGGGCCTACAATGAGCAGTTCTTC. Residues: CASRVGTGAYNEQFF.

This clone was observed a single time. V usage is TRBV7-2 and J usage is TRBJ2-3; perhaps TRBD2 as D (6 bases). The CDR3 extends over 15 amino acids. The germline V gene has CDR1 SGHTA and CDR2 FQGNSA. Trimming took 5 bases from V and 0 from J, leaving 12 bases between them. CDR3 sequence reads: CASSMGLRSTDTQYF. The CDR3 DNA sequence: TGTGCCAGCAGCATGGGACTCCGGAGCACAGATACGCAGTATTTT.

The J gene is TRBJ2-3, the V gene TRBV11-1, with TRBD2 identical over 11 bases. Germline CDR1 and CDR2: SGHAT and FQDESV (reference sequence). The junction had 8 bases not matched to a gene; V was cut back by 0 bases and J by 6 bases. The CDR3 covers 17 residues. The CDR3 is CASSLAFSGGAGDTQYF. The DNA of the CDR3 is TGTGCCAGCAGCTTAGCGTTTAGCGGGGGGGCTGGTGATACGCAGTATTTT.

The chain's CDR3 is CASSQDAGLGNQPQHF. CDR3 sequence (DNA): TGCGCCAGCAGCCAAGATGCGGGGCTTGGCAATCAGCCCCAGCATTTT. The V and J genes are TRBV4-1 and TRBJ1-5; a possible D gene is TRBD1 (5 bases). This CDR3 region has 16 residues. V was trimmed by 0 bases and J by 2 bases, leaving 11 bases between them. Germline CDR1 and CDR2: MGHRA and YSYEKL.

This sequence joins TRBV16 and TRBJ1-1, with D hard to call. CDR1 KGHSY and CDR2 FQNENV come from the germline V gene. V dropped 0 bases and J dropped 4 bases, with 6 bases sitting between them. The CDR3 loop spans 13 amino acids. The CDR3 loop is CASSQSSGTEAFF. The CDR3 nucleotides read TGTGCCAGCAGCCAATCTTCCGGCACTGAAGCTTTCTTT.

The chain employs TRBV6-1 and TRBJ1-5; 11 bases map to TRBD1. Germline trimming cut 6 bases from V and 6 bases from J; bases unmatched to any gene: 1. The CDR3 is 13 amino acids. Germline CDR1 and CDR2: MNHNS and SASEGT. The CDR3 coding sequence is TGTGCCAGCAGGGGACAGGGGGGTCAGCCCCAGCATTTT. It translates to CASRGQGGQPQHF.

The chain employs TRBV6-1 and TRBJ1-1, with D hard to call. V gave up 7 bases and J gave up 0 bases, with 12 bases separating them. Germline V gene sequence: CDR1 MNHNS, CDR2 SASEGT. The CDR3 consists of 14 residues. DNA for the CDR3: TGTGCCAGCATCATAGGGAGGCTGAACACTGAAGCTTTCTTT. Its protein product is CASIIGRLNTEAFF.

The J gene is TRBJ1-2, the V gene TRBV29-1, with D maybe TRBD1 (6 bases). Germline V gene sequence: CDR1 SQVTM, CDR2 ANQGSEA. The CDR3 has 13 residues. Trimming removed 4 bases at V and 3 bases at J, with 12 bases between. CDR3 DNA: TGCAGCGTTGGAGGGGCAGGGGACTATGGCTACACCTTC. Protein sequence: CSVGGAGDYGYTF.